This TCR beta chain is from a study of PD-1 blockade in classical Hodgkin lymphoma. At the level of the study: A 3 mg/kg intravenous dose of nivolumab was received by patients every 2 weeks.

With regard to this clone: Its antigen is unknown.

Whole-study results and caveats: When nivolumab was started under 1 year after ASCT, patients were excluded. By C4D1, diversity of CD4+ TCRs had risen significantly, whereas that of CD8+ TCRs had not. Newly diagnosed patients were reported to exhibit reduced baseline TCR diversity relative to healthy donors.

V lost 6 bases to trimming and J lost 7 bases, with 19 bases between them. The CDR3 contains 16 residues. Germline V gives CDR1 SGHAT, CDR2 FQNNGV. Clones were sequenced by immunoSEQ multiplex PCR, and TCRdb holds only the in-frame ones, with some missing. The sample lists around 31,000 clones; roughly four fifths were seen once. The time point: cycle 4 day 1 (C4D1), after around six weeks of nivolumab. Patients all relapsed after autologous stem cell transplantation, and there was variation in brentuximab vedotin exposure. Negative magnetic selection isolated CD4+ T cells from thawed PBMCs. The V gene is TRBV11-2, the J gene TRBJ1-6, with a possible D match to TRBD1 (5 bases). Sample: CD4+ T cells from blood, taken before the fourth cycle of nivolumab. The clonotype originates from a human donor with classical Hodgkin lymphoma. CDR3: CASRSGPRDPNSPLHF. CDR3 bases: TGTGCCAGCAGGTCAGGCCCCCGGGACCCAAATTCACCCCTCCACTTT. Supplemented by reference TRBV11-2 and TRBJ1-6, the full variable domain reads EAGVAQSPRYKIIEKRQSVAFWCNPISGHATLYWYQQILGQGPKLLIQFQNNGVVDDSQLPKDRFSAERLKGVDSTLKIQPAKLEDSAVYLCASRSGPRDPNSPLHFGNGTRLTVT.